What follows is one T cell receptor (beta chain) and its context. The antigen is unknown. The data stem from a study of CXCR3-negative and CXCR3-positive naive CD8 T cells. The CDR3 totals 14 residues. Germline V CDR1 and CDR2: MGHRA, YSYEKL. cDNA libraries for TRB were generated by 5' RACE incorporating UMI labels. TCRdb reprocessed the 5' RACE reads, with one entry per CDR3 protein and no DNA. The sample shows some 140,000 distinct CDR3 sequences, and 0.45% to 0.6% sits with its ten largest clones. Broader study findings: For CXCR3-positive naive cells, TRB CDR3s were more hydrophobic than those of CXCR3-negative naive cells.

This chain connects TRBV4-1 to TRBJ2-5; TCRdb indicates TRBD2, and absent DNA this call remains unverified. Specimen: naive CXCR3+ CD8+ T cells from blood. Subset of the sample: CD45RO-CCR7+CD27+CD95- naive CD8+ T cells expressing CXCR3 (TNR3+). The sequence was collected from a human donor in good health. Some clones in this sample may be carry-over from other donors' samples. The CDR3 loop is CASSQQQGGETQYF.